These 9 T cell receptor beta chains share one sample of origin, sequenced in a study of identical twins. TCRdb called the 5' RACE reads again in MiXCR, with one record for every CDR3 protein. The sample contains 310,000 or so distinct CDR3 sequences, 7.5% to 9.5% of which appear only once. The sample also formed part of further work on yellow fever vaccine responses in identical twins.

Sequenced: CD8+ T cells sorted from blood. The receptors come from a woman under 30 in good health.

The chain carries TRBV28 and TRBJ2-7; D gene unclear. Germline values: CDR1 MDHEN, CDR2 SYDVKM. Trimming pared 1 base from V and 0 bases from J, leaving 10 bases between. The CDR3 extends over 15 amino acids. The CDR3 sequence is CASSLSPKSSYEQYF. In DNA form, the CDR3 reads TGTGCCAGCAGTTTATCGCCTAAAAGCTCCTACGAGCAGTACTTC.

This clonotype was seen more than once but under ten times. The chain has TRBV28 and TRBJ2-3; TRBD1 matches 10 bases. Trimming removed 4 bases from V and 6 bases from J; junction bases left unmatched: 13. The CDR3 is 17 residues long. Per the germline V gene, CDR1 is MDHEN and CDR2 is SYDVKM. CDR3 DNA: TGTGCCAGCAGTTCACGTTACGGGACAGGGGTGGAGGATACGCAGTATTTT. Translating gives CASSSRYGTGVEDTQYF. Combining the CDR3 with reference TRBV28 and TRBJ2-3 gives the whole variable domain DVKVTQSSRYLVKRTGEKVFLECVQDMDHENMFWYRQDPGLGLRLIYFSYDVKMKEKGDIPEGYSVSREKKERFSLILESASTNQTSMYLCASSSRYGTGVEDTQYFGPGTRLTVL.

This clonotype was recorded many times. The rearrangement uses TRBV11-2 and TRBJ2-3; D not resolved. Trimming pared 5 bases from V and 2 bases from J, leaving 8 bases between. The CDR3 runs to 13 residues. The germline CDR1 and CDR2 sequences are SGHAT and FQNNGV. CDR3 sequence reads: CASSPPATDTQYF. The CDR3 nucleotides are TGTGCCAGCAGCCCCCCTGCCACAGATACGCAGTATTTT.

This clonotype was observed a few times. The rearrangement links TRBV10-3 to TRBJ2-1; weak D call: TRBD1 (6 bases). Deletions cut 3 bases from V and 0 bases from J, with 12 bases between. The CDR3 consists of 16 residues. Germline V gene sequence: CDR1 ENHRY, CDR2 SYGVKD. CDR3 nucleotides: TGTGCCATCAGTGACCAGACAGGTGGCTCCTACAATGAGCAGTTCTTC. Translating it yields CAISDQTGGSYNEQFF.

This chain joins TRBV18 and TRBJ2-1, with 8 bases aligning to TRBD1. The CDR3 contains 14 residues. With 2 bases clipped from V and 6 bases from J, the junction kept 3 bases outside the gene matches. Germline V gene data show CDR1 as KGHSH and CDR2 as LQKENI. The DNA for the CDR3 is TGTGCCAGCTCACCATTGGACAGGGTCAATGAGCAGTTCTTC. Amino acid sequence: CASSPLDRVNEQFF.

This clonotype was counted at least ten times. Its ends do not fully match the called genes, so a read error is possible. The chain joins TRBV7-7 to TRBJ2-7; perhaps D is TRBD1 or TRBD2 (6 bases each). Germline V gene lookup returns CDR1 SSHAT and CDR2 FNYEAQ (reference sequence). This CDR3 spans 14 amino acids. The DNA for the CDR3 is TGTGCTAGCAGCCCCTCGGGGGCAGGAGGCGAGCAGTACTTC. This encodes CASSPSGAGGEQYF.

This clonotype was detected only a few times. The V and J genes are TRBV12-3 or TRBV12-4 and TRBJ1-1; possible D gene TRBD1, 5 bases. The CDR3 length is 14 residues. V shed 3 bases and J shed 5 bases, with 13 bases lying between them. The CDR3 coding sequence is TGTGCCAGCAGTTTGGACATATCGAGTACTGAAGCTTTCTTT. The encoded protein is CASSLDISSTEAFF.

This clonotype has at least ten counts. This rearrangement joins TRBV12-3 or TRBV12-4 to TRBJ1-4; D is possibly TRBD1 (6 bases). The ends were cut back, 1 base at V and 6 bases at J, with 12 bases in the middle. The CDR3 has 15 residues. This chain's CDR3 is CASSLVAGGDEKLFF. The CDR3 DNA sequence: TGTGCCAGCAGTTTAGTTGCCGGGGGCGATGAAAAACTGTTTTTT.

V gene TRBV10-3 combines with J gene TRBJ2-3; no definite D call. V was shortened by 5 bases and J by 0 bases, with 21 bases between the two germline ends. This CDR3 region has 18 residues. Germline V lookup: CDR1 ENHRY, CDR2 SYGVKD. The CDR3 sequence: CAISSKTRSVSSTDTQYF. The CDR3, as DNA: TGTGCCATCAGTTCCAAGACGCGTTCTGTCTCTAGCACAGATACGCAGTATTTT.